This T cell receptor beta chain stems from a study of breast tumors, draining lymph nodes, adjacent tissues. Findings and caveats of the study: Compared with lymph nodes, tumors were less diverse; compared with nontumor tissue, more. The lymph node origin of tumor T cells was framed as consistent with a hypothesis, not demonstrated. Findings are consistent with lymph node origin and intratumoral expansion of most tumor T cells.

This clonotype was observed at least ten times. Its antigen is still unknown. TCRdb used MiXCR to reprocess the multiplex PCR reads, holding one entry per CDR3 protein. Of fewer than 150,000 distinct CDR3 sequences in the sample, roughly 20% were seen once. The V and J ends lost 2 bases and 3 bases, in that order; junction bases with no gene match: 1. Looked up from germline, CDR1 is SGHNT and CDR2 is YYREEE (reference sequence). The CDR3 spans 13 residues. Axillary draining lymph nodes of breast cancer patients supplied the node samples. The rearrangement uses TRBV5-4 and TRBJ1-2; 7 bases match TRBD1. This TCR derives from a female donor with breast cancer. Some clones in this sample may be carry-over from other donors' samples. Sequencing used axillary lymph node tissue. CDR3 DNA sequence: TGTGCCAGCAGCTTAGACAGGGACTATGGCTACACCTTC. It is translated as CASSLDRDYGYTF.